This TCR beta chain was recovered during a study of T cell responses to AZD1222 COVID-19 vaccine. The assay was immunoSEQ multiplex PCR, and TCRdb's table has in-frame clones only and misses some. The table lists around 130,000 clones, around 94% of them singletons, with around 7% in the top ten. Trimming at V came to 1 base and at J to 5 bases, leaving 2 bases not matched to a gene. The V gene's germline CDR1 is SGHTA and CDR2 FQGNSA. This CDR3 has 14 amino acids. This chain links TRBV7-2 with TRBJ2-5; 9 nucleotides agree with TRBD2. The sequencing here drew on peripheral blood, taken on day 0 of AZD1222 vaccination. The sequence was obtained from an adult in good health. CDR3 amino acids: CASSLGLAVETQYF. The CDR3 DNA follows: TGTGCCAGCAGCTTAGGACTAGCGGTGGAGACCCAGTACTTC. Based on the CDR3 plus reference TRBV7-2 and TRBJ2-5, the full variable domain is GAGVSQSPSNKVTEKGKDVELRCDPISGHTALYWYRQSLGQGLEFLIYFQGNSAPDKSGLPSDRFSAERTGGSVSTLTIQRTQQEDSAVYLCASSLGLAVETQYFGPGTRLLVL.